This entry lists 18 T cell receptor beta chains sequenced from one sample in a study of blood T cells in healthy people across ages. Primed by a sample-barcoded 5' primer and a J-beta primer mix, a second PCR proceeded for 7 to 11 cycles. TCRdb re-derived calls from the 5' RACE reads in MiXCR, one entry per CDR3 protein. The sample includes more than 750,000 distinct CDR3 sequences, roughly 28% of them seen just once. These data also featured in a second study, about T cells of mothers and their children.

The sample was blood. These receptors were taken from a middle-aged woman in good health.

The V and J genes are TRBV27 and TRBJ2-1, with TRBD1 as a possible D gene (5 bases). The CDR3 is made up of 15 amino acids. V was pared by 6 bases and J by 1 base, with 13 bases between. Germline V lookup: CDR1 MNHEY, CDR2 SMNVEV (reference sequence). The CDR3 sequence: CASSSGHTSYNEQFF. CDR3 in DNA: TGTGCCAGCAGCTCCGGACACACTTCCTACAATGAGCAGTTCTTC.

The chain employs TRBV29-1 and TRBJ2-1; D is undetermined. The ends were cut back, 4 bases at V and 14 bases at J, with 21 bases in the middle. This CDR3 is built from 13 residues. Germline loops: CDR1 SQVTM, CDR2 ANQGSEA. The CDR3: CSVVIRTSYEKFF. The CDR3 DNA is TGCAGCGTTGTAATACGAACCTCCTACGAGAAGTTCTTC.

The chain recombines TRBV7-8 with TRBJ2-1; D gene ambiguous. There are 17 residues in the CDR3. Trimming left V 5 bases short and J 0 bases short, with 17 bases between. The V gene's germline CDR1 is SGHVS and CDR2 FQNEAQ. In DNA, the CDR3 is TGTGCCAGCAGCATAAGAAGGGTCCCAAGCTCCTACAATGAGCAGTTCTTC. Residues: CASSIRRVPSSYNEQFF.

The chain carries TRBV27 and TRBJ1-2; 9 nucleotides line up with TRBD1. CDR3 length equals 14 residues. Germline V gene sequence: CDR1 MNHEY, CDR2 SMNVEV (reference sequence). V was pared by 6 bases and J by 5 bases, with 7 bases of the junction left unmatched. This CDR3 is CASSWGQGKYGYTF. In DNA, the CDR3 is TGTGCCAGCAGCTGGGGACAGGGAAAGTATGGCTACACCTTC.

This clonotype showed up just a few times. CDR3 nucleotide sequence: TGTGCCAGCATCGGGGTTTTTCCCGATGGCTACACCTTC. This translates into CASIGVFPDGYTF. V and J are TRBV28 and TRBJ1-2; unclear D gene. Germline V gene sequence: CDR1 MDHEN, CDR2 SYDVKM. The CDR3 spans 13 residues. V lost 7 bases and J 6 bases, leaving 15 bases between the germline ends.

The chain recombines TRBV28 with TRBJ2-2, with 12 bases matching TRBD1. The CDR3 totals 14 residues. Unmatched junction bases numbered 6, after V lost 7 bases and J lost 9 bases. The germline V gene encodes CDR1 MDHEN and CDR2 SYDVKM. This CDR3 reads CASIAGTGGRELFF. Written as DNA, the CDR3 is TGTGCCAGCATTGCCGGGACAGGGGGCCGGGAGCTGTTTTTT.

V usage is TRBV7-3 and J usage is TRBJ2-5, with TRBD1 identical over 9 bases. This CDR3 region has 16 residues. Germline V gene data show CDR1 as SGHTA and CDR2 as FQGTGA. Germline trimming cut 2 bases from V and 5 bases from J; bases unmatched to any gene: 9. CDR3 DNA sequence: TGTGCCAGCAGCTTAGGGGACAGGGCCCTTGGGGAGACCCAGTACTTC. This translates into CASSLGDRALGETQYF.

This clonotype turned up a few times. Compared with germline, one end of the junction differs, possibly owing to a read error. The chain employs TRBV15 and TRBJ1-4, with unresolved D. CDR1 LNHNV and CDR2 YYDKDF come from the germline V gene (reference sequence). This CDR3 is built from 15 residues. The CDR3 DNA follows: TGTGCCACCAGCAGAGATCTACAGAGTAATGAAAAGCTGTTTTTT. Amino acid sequence: CATSRDLQSNEKLFF.

This clonotype was counted only a few times. The CDR3 loop reads CASIPRARAVSYGYTF. The CDR3 DNA follows: TGTGCCAGCATCCCCAGGGCCCGCGCGGTGAGCTATGGCTACACCTTC. The chain is built from TRBV12-3 or TRBV12-4 and TRBJ1-2, with D possibly being TRBD1 (5 bases). V was shortened by 7 bases and J by 4 bases, with 22 bases between the two germline ends. The CDR3 is 16 amino acids.

This clonotype has a count of ten or more. V and J are TRBV27 and TRBJ2-5; no definite D call. The ends were cut back, 6 bases at V and 0 bases at J, with 8 bases in the middle. The germline V gene has CDR1 MNHEY and CDR2 SMNVEV (reference sequence). CDR3 length: 13 residues. CDR3 amino acids: CASRKEYQETQYF. The DNA for the CDR3 is TGTGCCAGCAGAAAAGAGTACCAAGAGACCCAGTACTTC.

In this sample, this clonotype turned up a few times. The chain links TRBV7-6 to TRBJ2-7; 7 bases line up with TRBD1. This CDR3 spans 15 amino acids. After removal of 1 base from V and 6 bases from J, the junction contained 9 bases not matched to a gene. The germline V gene encodes CDR1 SGHVS and CDR2 FNYEAQ. The CDR3 reads CASSLGRQGSGEQYF. For the CDR3, the DNA is TGTGCCAGCAGCTTAGGCCGACAGGGTTCCGGCGAGCAGTACTTC.

This clonotype was observed a few times. This chain links TRBV7-2 with TRBJ2-1, with TRBD2 identical over 12 bases. The junction had 8 bases not matched to a gene; V was cut back by 2 bases and J by 9 bases. Germline V gives CDR1 SGHTA, CDR2 FQGNSA. The CDR3 has 16 amino acids. CDR3 in DNA: TGTGCCAGCAGCTTAACATCTAGCGGGGGGGCAGGTGAGCAGTTCTTC. This translates into CASSLTSSGGAGEQFF.

The chain employs TRBV28 and TRBJ2-5, with D unresolved. Near its end, the DNA agrees better with TRBJ2-7, so the J call may be wrong. Germline V lookup: CDR1 MDHEN, CDR2 SYDVKM. CDR3 size: 12 residues. The CDR3 coding sequence is TGTGCCAGCAGTTTAATCCTTCCCGAGCAGTACTTC. Residues: CASSLILPEQYF.

The genes are TRBV27 and TRBJ2-2; D is possibly TRBD2 (6 bases). From germline, CDR1 is MNHEY and CDR2 SMNVEV (reference sequence). V lost 1 base and J lost 2, with 14 bases in between. The CDR3 is made up of 17 amino acids. In DNA form, the CDR3 reads TGTGCCAGCAGTTTATGCCCCGGGGGACGCAACACCGGGGAGCTGTTTTTT. Translation: CASSLCPGGRNTGELFF.

This clonotype was detected a few times. This chain uses TRBV28 with TRBJ2-5; 10 nucleotides line up with TRBD2. The DNA end is a closer match to TRBJ2-7, so the J assignment may be wrong. CDR3 length: 14 residues. The germline V gene has CDR1 MDHEN and CDR2 SYDVKM. The CDR3 loop reads CASSPTGLAVEQYF. The CDR3 region has the DNA TGTGCCAGCAGTCCAACCGGACTAGCGGTCGAGCAGTACTTC.

J is TRBJ1-1 and V is TRBV20-1; TRBD1 might be the D (6 bases). The V gene's germline CDR1 is DFQATT and CDR2 SNEGSKA (reference sequence). V lost 5 bases and J lost 1, with 11 bases in between. CDR3 size: 13 residues. The CDR3 sequence is CSAPGDRNTEAFF. DNA of the CDR3: TGCAGTGCTCCAGGGGATCGGAACACTGAAGCTTTCTTT.

V usage is TRBV7-2 and J usage is TRBJ2-7, with D perhaps TRBD2 (7 bases). Germline lookup yields CDR1 SGHTA and CDR2 FQGNSA. V shed 2 bases and J shed 5 bases, with 10 bases lying between them. The CDR3 length is 13 residues. The CDR3: CASSLRGADEQYF. The CDR3 region has the DNA TGTGCCAGCAGCTTACGGGGGGCGGACGAGCAGTACTTC.

The V call is TRBV25-1, the J call TRBJ1-1, with D uncertain. Trimming pared 4 bases from V and 6 bases from J, leaving 21 bases between. The CDR3 runs to 16 residues. From germline, CDR1 is MGHDK and CDR2 SYGVNS. CDR3 in DNA: TGTGCCAGCAGTGGATCTTCACGGACCAGGAAGCCTGAAGCTTTCTTT. Encoded protein: CASSGSSRTRKPEAFF.